Each of the 25 T cell receptor beta chains below was sequenced from the same sample in a study of regulatory T cells in long-lasting Graves disease. Described time point: newly diagnosed GD, antithyroid drugs for less than 3 months. RNA extracted from PBMCs served as the sequencing template. With iRepertoire HTBI primers and Arm-PCR of CDR3 regions, TCR beta libraries were built. TCRdb reanalysed the multiplex PCR reads using MiXCR and keeps one entry per CDR3 protein. The sample lists about 220,000 distinct CDR3 sequences, roughly 18% seen once, with 10% to 15% in the top ten. The sample was also linked to a second study, of T cells in Graves' hyperthyroidism and ophthalmopathy.

Sequenced material: peripheral blood mononuclear cells (PBMCs), taken at new diagnosis, from a patient treated with antithyroid drugs. These receptors all stem from a woman between 25 and 40 years old with Graves disease.

This clonotype was seen many times. This chain links TRBV20-1 with TRBJ2-3, with 7 bases lining up with TRBD2. This CDR3 comprises 17 residues. In germline, CDR1 is DFQATT, CDR2 SNEGSKA (reference sequence). The J segment lost 1 base and the V segment lost 2 bases, leaving 12 bases of the junction unmatched. The CDR3 nucleotides are TGCAGTGCTAGATCGCCGTTCAGCGGGGTCGGCACAGATACGCAGTATTTT. It is translated as CSARSPFSGVGTDTQYF.

There are many counts of this clonotype. The chain couples TRBV2 to TRBJ2-1; 14 bases match TRBD2. The CDR3 is 15 amino acids. Germline values: CDR1 SNHLY, CDR2 FYNNEI. Losses at the gene ends were 5 bases for V and 6 bases for J; bases not matched to a gene: 3. Here the CDR3 reads CASSPGLAGANEQFF. CDR3 in DNA: TGTGCCAGCAGTCCGGGACTAGCGGGAGCCAATGAGCAGTTCTTC.

This sequence joins TRBV29-1 and TRBJ1-2, with 9 nucleotides matching TRBD1. The CDR3 covers 13 residues. Germline V gene lookup returns CDR1 SQVTM and CDR2 ANQGSEA. V shed 6 bases and J 4 bases; nucleotides not matched to a gene: 6. The CDR3 spells CSVGQGIFYGYTF. In nucleotides, the CDR3 is TGCAGCGTGGGACAGGGCATCTTCTATGGCTACACCTTC.

The chain joins TRBV6-2 or TRBV6-3 to TRBJ2-1, with 7 bases aligning to TRBD2. The trim removed 4 bases at V and 8 bases at J, leaving 8 bases unmatched. CDR1 is MNHEY and CDR2 is SVGEGT in the germline V gene. The CDR3 loop spans 14 amino acids. CDR3 DNA sequence: TGTGCCAGCAGTTTAGGGGCGCGGGAGCATGAGCAGTTCTTC. Its protein is CASSLGAREHEQFF.

This clonotype was seen many times. A much larger clone sits a single nucleotide away, making a read error possible. V and J are TRBV12-3 or TRBV12-4 and TRBJ2-2; D is ambiguous. The CDR3 consists of 11 residues. Trimming stripped 3 bases from V and 6 bases from J, with 2 bases between. The CDR3 bases are TGTGCCAGCAGTTTCCCCGGGGAGCTGTTTTTT. It codes for CASSFPGELFF.

The genes are TRBV2 and TRBJ1-1; D call uncertain. CDR3 size: 14 residues. V was cut by 4 bases and J by 1 base, with 10 bases left in between. The germline V gene encodes CDR1 SNHLY and CDR2 FYNNEI. The CDR3 DNA follows: TGTGCCAGCAGTGGGGCGGATGGGAACACTGAAGCTTTCTTT. Translated: CASSGADGNTEAFF. The full variable domain, completed using reference TRBV2 and TRBJ1-1, is EPEVTQTPSHQVTQMGQEVILRCVPISNHLYFYWYRQILGQKVEFLVSFYNNEISEKSEIFDDQFSVERPDGSNFTLKIRSTKLEDSAMYFCASSGADGNTEAFFGQGTRLTVV.

This clonotype has a count of ten or more. This chain links TRBV20-1 with TRBJ1-1, with unresolved D. This CDR3 is 14 amino acids long. CDR1 and CDR2 from the germline V gene are DFQATT and SNEGSKA (reference sequence). V lost 6 bases, J lost 1 base, and 15 bases lay in between. The CDR3 DNA is TGCAGTGCCCTCGTCCCGCCGGGGAACACTGAAGCTTTCTTT. Translated, it gives CSALVPPGNTEAFF.

The sample holds many counts of this clonotype. V and J are TRBV20-1 and TRBJ2-5; TRBD2 aligns across 9 bases. CDR1 DFQATT and CDR2 SNEGSKA come from the germline V gene (reference sequence). The CDR3 spans 13 residues. J lost 6 bases, V lost 1 base, and 3 bases had no gene match. The CDR3 DNA sequence: TGCAGTGCTAGAGCGGCTAGCGGGAAGACCCAGTACTTC. Translating it yields CSARAASGKTQYF.

V is TRBV29-1 and J is TRBJ2-1; no firm D call. In germline, CDR1 is SQVTM, CDR2 ANQGSEA. V was trimmed by 7 bases and J by 3 bases, leaving 10 bases between them. This CDR3 contains 12 residues. CDR3 coding DNA: TGCAGCGGCGAACGTGGCTACAATGAGCAGTTCTTC. It encodes CSGERGYNEQFF.

This clonotype has ten or more counts. This rearrangement joins TRBV2 to TRBJ1-1; 7 positions match TRBD1. This CDR3 has 15 amino acids. Germline loops: CDR1 SNHLY, CDR2 FYNNEI. V lost 5 bases and J lost 4; bases outside the gene matches: 10. The DNA of the CDR3 is TGTGCCAGCAGTCCTAAGACAGGGAGGAGCACTGAAGCTTTCTTT. Translated, it gives CASSPKTGRSTEAFF.

The CDR3 here is CASRGPETGELFF. The CDR3, as DNA: TGTGCCAGCAGGGGACCAGAGACCGGGGAGCTGTTTTTT. The genes are TRBV28 and TRBJ2-2; tentatively, D is TRBD1 or TRBD2 (5 bases each). There are 13 residues in the CDR3. The V gene lost 6 bases and the J gene lost 5 bases, with 10 bases spanning the gap. Germline assignment: CDR1 MDHEN and CDR2 SYDVKM.

There are many counts of this clonotype. The V and J genes are TRBV3-1 and TRBJ2-5; 7 nucleotides match TRBD2. Per germline, CDR1 LGHDT and CDR2 YNNKEL (reference sequence). With V trimmed by 3 bases and J by 1 base, 8 bases remained unmatched. The length of the CDR3 is 16 residues. The CDR3 reads CASSQMGGGTQETQYF. For the CDR3, the DNA is TGTGCCAGCAGCCAGATGGGGGGGGGAACCCAAGAGACCCAGTACTTC.

This clonotype was observed at least ten times. This sequence joins TRBV27 and TRBJ2-7, with TRBD2 matching over 11 bases. The CDR3 length is 19 residues. Per germline, CDR1 MNHEY and CDR2 SMNVEV (reference sequence). J gave up 0 bases and V 3 bases, and 13 bases lay outside the gene matches. CDR3 amino acids: CASSFLREYGTSGSYEQYF. The CDR3 DNA reads as TGTGCCAGCAGTTTTCTGAGGGAATACGGGACTAGCGGCTCCTACGAGCAGTACTTC.

In this sample, this clonotype turned up many times. The chain recombines TRBV19 with TRBJ1-5; D may be TRBD1 (5 bases). Germline lookup yields CDR1 LNHDA and CDR2 SQIVND (reference sequence). With 4 bases removed from V and 3 bases from J, the gap between germline ends came to 19 bases. The CDR3 consists of 17 residues. This CDR3 reads CASSTLDYDRNNQPQHF. The CDR3 coding sequence is TGTGCCAGTAGTACCCTAGACTATGACAGAAACAATCAGCCCCAGCATTTT.

This clonotype has at least ten counts. This rearrangement joins TRBV12-3 or TRBV12-4 to TRBJ1-4, with D unresolved. The CDR3 runs 14 residues. V lost 3 bases to trimming and J lost 0 bases, with 5 bases between them. The DNA for the CDR3 is TGTGCCAGCAGTTTCGGGGCAACTAATGAAAAACTGTTTTTT. The encoded protein is CASSFGATNEKLFF.

This clonotype showed up many times. The V gene is TRBV20-1, the J gene TRBJ1-5; perhaps TRBD1 as D (5 bases). V lost 6 bases, J lost 4 bases, and 19 bases lay in between. The CDR3 spans 15 residues. The germline gives CDR1 DFQATT, CDR2 SNEGSKA (reference sequence). The CDR3: CSALAAGVPNQPQHF. The DNA for the CDR3 is TGCAGTGCCTTGGCGGCGGGGGTTCCGAATCAGCCCCAGCATTTT.

The chain couples TRBV28 to TRBJ1-1; TRBD1 aligns across 10 bases. The length of the CDR3 is 17 residues. CDR1 MDHEN and CDR2 SYDVKM come from the germline V gene. J lost 5 bases, V lost 5 bases, and 14 bases had no gene match. Here the CDR3 DNA reads TGTGCCAGCAGTATACCGGGACAGGGGCGAGGTCGGACTGAAGCTTTCTTT. Translated: CASSIPGQGRGRTEAFF.

This clonotype appeared a few times. The V call is TRBV5-1, the J call TRBJ2-4; the D gene is possibly TRBD1 (5 bases). CDR1 is SGHRS and CDR2 is YFSETQ in the germline V gene. The CDR3 length is 15 residues. Trimming removed 1 base from V and 0 bases from J, with 8 bases in between. The chain's CDR3 is CASSLTGQAKNIQYF. The CDR3 DNA follows: TGCGCCAGCAGCTTGACAGGCCAAGCCAAAAACATTCAGTACTTC.

This clonotype was seen repeatedly, ten times or more. The chain couples TRBV7-6 to TRBJ2-3; D is perhaps TRBD1 (6 bases). The CDR3 extends over 15 amino acids. V was shortened by 5 bases and J by 5 bases, with 17 bases between the two germline ends. The germline gives CDR1 SGHVS, CDR2 FNYEAQ. The CDR3 DNA is TGTGCCAGCAGCAAAATCAGGGGCGGAGGAGATACGCAGTATTTT. Amino acid sequence: CASSKIRGGGDTQYF.

This clonotype has a handful of counts. This may stem from a read error, because a much larger clone lies one nucleotide away. This rearrangement joins TRBV12-3 or TRBV12-4 to TRBJ2-1, with TRBD1 identical over 8 bases. CDR3 size: 14 residues. Germline trimming cut 3 bases from V and 8 bases from J; bases unmatched to any gene: 6. CDR3 in DNA: TGTGCCAGCAGTTTGGCCCCACAGGGGGATGAGCAGTTCTTC. It codes for CASSLAPQGDEQFF.

In its sample, this clonotype was seen many times. The chain carries TRBV20-1 and TRBJ1-6, with TRBD1 identical over 7 bases. The germline V gene encodes CDR1 DFQATT and CDR2 SNEGSKA (reference sequence). The CDR3 is made up of 16 amino acids. V dropped 6 bases and J dropped 5; count of bases not matched to a gene: 13. In DNA, the CDR3 is TGCAGTGCGAGCCCCAAAGGGGGCCCTGATAATTCACCCCTCCACTTT. Its protein product is CSASPKGGPDNSPLHF.

Worth noting for this clonotype: A much larger clone differs by one base, so this may be a read error. This chain uses TRBV28 with TRBJ1-5; D may be TRBD1 (5 bases). Looked up from germline, CDR1 is MDHEN and CDR2 is SYDVKM. V was trimmed by 5 bases and J by 5 bases, leaving 22 bases between them. This CDR3 comprises 17 residues. In DNA, the CDR3 is TGTGCCAGCAGTCTCTTCGGGCCCGACAGAAACCATCAGCCCCAGCATTTT. The encoded protein is CASSLFGPDRNHQPQHF.

With regard to this clonotype: A single base separates this from a much larger clone, so it may be a read error. The rearrangement uses TRBV7-9 and TRBJ1-1, with D possibly TRBD1 on 5 matching bases. CDR3 length: 15 amino acids. Per the germline V gene, CDR1 is SEHNR and CDR2 is FQNEAQ (reference sequence). The V end was cut by 5 bases, the J end by 3 bases, with 16 bases between. The DNA of the CDR3 is TGTGCCAGCAGCCTCAAGGGACGGATCTACACTGAAGCTTTCTTT. It translates to CASSLKGRIYTEAFF.

This clonotype showed up many times. This chain joins TRBV12-3 or TRBV12-4 and TRBJ1-5; a weak D match, TRBD1 (6 bases). CDR3 length equals 15 residues. V dropped 5 bases and J dropped 7 bases, with 18 bases sitting between them. CDR3 loop: CASSPIGGLIQPQHF. The DNA of the CDR3 is TGTGCCAGCAGTCCGATAGGGGGTTTGATCCAGCCCCAGCATTTT.

The chain links TRBV4-1 to TRBJ1-4; 10 bases map to TRBD1. The V gene's germline CDR1 is MGHRA and CDR2 YSYEKL. V was clipped by 1 base and J by 11 bases; unmatched bases: 1. The CDR3 is 13 amino acids. CDR3 DNA: TGCGCCAGCAGCCAAGGACAGGGGGCTAAACTGTTTTTT. This codes for CASSQGQGAKLFF.